The entry that follows covers one T cell receptor beta chain sequence. Its target is unknown. The sample belongs to a study of CD8+CD57+ T cells in acquired aplastic anemia. Findings and limits, study-wide: For CD8+ Simpson's diversity, patients and controls showed no significant difference.

The CDR3 has 13 amino acids. V lost 5 bases, J lost 2 bases, and 7 bases lay in between. Germline V gene lookup returns CDR1 SEHNR and CDR2 FQNEAQ (reference sequence). The template for TCR beta VDJ and CDR3 sequence profiling was genomic DNA. MiXCR, run by TCRdb on the reads, gives a single entry per CDR3 protein. This sample has some 200,000 distinct CDR3 sequences, with about 59% found just once. This TCR was sampled from a human donor in good health. Sequences were obtained from sorted CD4+, CD8+, or CD8+CD57+ T cells (not recorded which) from PBMCs. The genes are TRBV7-9 and TRBJ1-3, with a weak D call TRBD1 (5 bases). CDR3 in DNA: TGTGCCAGCAGCCAGGGAACTGGAAACACCATATATTTT. Translated: CASSQGTGNTIYF.